Listed here is a single T cell receptor beta chain. Its antigen is still unknown. This sample was included in a study of pediatric ulcerative colitis. Study-wide points: All ulcerative colitis patients, but no controls, carried a couple of rectal clonotypes. Rectal repertoires separated controls, mild-moderate and acute severe colitis. Repertoires came from total lymphocyte DNA, not specific subsets. A couple of patients had blood samples with substantially reduced template counts.

Clones were read by immunoSEQ multiplex PCR, and TCRdb kept only the in-frame ones, dropping some. There are 55,000 to 65,000 clones in the sample; around 80% occur only once, and around 5.3% lies in the top ten. The origin of this receptor is a boy aged 10-17 years with moderate ulcerative colitis. The sample was blood.

The CDR3 here is CASSFHRGSEQYF. The CDR3, as DNA: TGTGCCAGCAGCTTTCATCGGGGGAGCGAGCAGTACTTC. The rearrangement joins TRBV5-8 to TRBJ2-7; D is perhaps TRBD2 (6 bases). Germline CDR1 and CDR2: SGHTS and YDEGEE. The CDR3 loop spans 13 amino acids. The V gene lost 2 bases and the J gene lost 6 bases, with 12 bases spanning the gap. The full variable domain, its missing parts supplied by reference TRBV5-8 and TRBJ2-7, is EAGVTQSPTHLIKTRGQQATLRCSPISGHTSVYWYQQALGLGLQFLLWYDEGEERNRGNFPPRFSGRQFPNYSSELNVNALELEDSALYLCASSFHRGSEQYFGPGTRLTVT.